One T cell receptor (beta chain) is described in this entry. Its matching antigen is unknown. The data were taken from a study of OX40 agonist ivuxolimab in advanced cancers. Germline CDR1 and CDR2: MNHEY and SMNVEV (reference sequence). The CDR3 consists of 14 residues. Trimming stripped 3 bases from V and 6 bases from J, with 15 bases between. The assay was immunoSEQ multiplex PCR, and TCRdb's table has in-frame clones only and misses some. The sample has about 36,000 clones, roughly 80% seen once; the top ten hold roughly a fifth. Broader study findings: The CD4+ and CD8+ T cells in the blood had expanded clonally by week 6 at 0.1 to 3.0 mg/kg.

This sequence joins TRBV27 and TRBJ2-7; D is perhaps TRBD1 (6 bases). The TCR was taken from an adult with an advanced solid tumor such as melanoma, head and neck, liver or kidney cancer. Material: CD4+ or CD8+ T cells sorted from blood, obtained in a trial of the OX40 agonist ivuxolimab. The CDR3 coding sequence is TGTGCCAGCAGTTTGAGCAGGGGCTACTCCGAGCAGTACTTC. The encoded protein is CASSLSRGYSEQYF.